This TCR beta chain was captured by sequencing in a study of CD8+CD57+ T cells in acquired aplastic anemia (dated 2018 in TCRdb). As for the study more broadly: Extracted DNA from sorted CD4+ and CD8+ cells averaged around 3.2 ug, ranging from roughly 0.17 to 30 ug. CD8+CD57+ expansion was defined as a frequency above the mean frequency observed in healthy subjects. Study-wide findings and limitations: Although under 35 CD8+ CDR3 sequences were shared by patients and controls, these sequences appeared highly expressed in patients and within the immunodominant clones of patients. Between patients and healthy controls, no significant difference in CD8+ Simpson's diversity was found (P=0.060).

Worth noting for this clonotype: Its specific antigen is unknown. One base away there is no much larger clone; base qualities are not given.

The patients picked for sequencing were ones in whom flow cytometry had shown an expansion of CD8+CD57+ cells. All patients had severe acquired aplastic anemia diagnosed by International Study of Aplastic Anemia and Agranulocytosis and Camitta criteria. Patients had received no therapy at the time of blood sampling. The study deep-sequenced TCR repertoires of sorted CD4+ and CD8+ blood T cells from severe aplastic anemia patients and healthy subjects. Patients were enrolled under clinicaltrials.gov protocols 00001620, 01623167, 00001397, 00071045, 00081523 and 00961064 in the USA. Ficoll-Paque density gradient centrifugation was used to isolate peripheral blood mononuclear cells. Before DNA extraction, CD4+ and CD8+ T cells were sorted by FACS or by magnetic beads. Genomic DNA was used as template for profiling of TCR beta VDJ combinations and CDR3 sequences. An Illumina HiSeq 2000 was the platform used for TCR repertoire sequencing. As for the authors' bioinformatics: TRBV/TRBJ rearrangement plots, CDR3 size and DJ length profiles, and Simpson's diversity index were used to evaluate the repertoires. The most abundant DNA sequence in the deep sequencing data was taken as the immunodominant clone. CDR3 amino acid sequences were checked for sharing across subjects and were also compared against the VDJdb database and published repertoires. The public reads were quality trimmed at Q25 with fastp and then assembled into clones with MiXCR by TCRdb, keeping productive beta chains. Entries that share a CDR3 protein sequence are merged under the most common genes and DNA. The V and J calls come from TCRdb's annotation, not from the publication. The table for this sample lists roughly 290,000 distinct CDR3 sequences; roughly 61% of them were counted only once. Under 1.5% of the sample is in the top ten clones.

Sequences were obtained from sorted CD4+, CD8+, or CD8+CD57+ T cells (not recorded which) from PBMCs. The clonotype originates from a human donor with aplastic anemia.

CDR3 reads: CASSRGYTSRETQYF. In nucleotides, the sequence is TGTGCCAGTAGCCGAGGGTATACTAGTCGAGAGACCCAGTACTTC. The receptor chain draws on TRBV7-9 and TRBJ2-5; TRBD2 is perhaps the D gene, given 5 matching bases. The CDR3 has 15 amino acids, counting the end cysteine and phenylalanine. Only the CDR3 part of the read is kept: 45 bases, read in frame from the first base. The CDR1 and CDR2 encoded by the germline V gene (reference sequence) are SEHNR and FQNEAQ. Deletion took 9 bases off V and 4 bases off J, with a span of 21 bases between the germline ends.